This is a list of T cell receptor beta chains from one sample in a study of radiotherapy plus CTLA-4 blockade in lung cancer. Assay used: immunoSEQ multiplex PCR; TCRdb lists only in-frame clones, some missing. The repertoire holds tens of thousands of clones, with about four fifths as singletons. The sequences come from peripheral blood, collected from a patient treated with radiotherapy plus ipilimumab. Every receptor here comes from a human donor with non-small cell lung cancer who had a partial response to radiotherapy plus ipilimumab. Some clones in this sample may be carry-over from other donors' samples. Both conserved end residues are part of each CDR3. Fields, in order: J gene, CDR3 length, V gene, clone size, CDR3 protein. Part of the rows lack a size; the others show once, few, many or a class for expanded clones.

TRBJ2-1 | 14 | TRBV2 | . | CASGVVLADNEQFF
TRBJ1-2 | 13 | TRBV28 | . | CASSRADRGGYTF
TRBJ1-3 | 16 | TRBV28 | . | CASSLAGGPSGNTIYF
TRBJ2-2 | 17 | TRBV5-1 | . | CASSLAYRVGRSGELFF
TRBJ2-3 | 13 | TRBV19 | once | CATAEQGPDTQYF
TRBJ2-2 | 13 | TRBV29-1 | . | CSTSSGRTGELFF
TRBJ2-5 | 14 | TRBV7-8 | . | CASSYTGTAETQYF
TRBJ1-1 | 16 | TRBV28 | . | CASSPRRGLSDTEAFF
TRBJ1-2 | 15 | TRBV28 | . | CASSFRDGGMGGYTF
TRBJ2-7 | 15 | TRBV2 | once | CASRKERGGTYEQYF
TRBJ2-7 | 14 | TRBV6-1 | once | CASIGGGASDEQYF
TRBJ1-4 | 15 | TRBV5-1 | . | CASRVQGAVNEKLFF
TRBJ1-2 | 13 | TRBV28 | . | CASRTGILYGYTF
TRBJ2-5 | 14 | TRBV19 | . | CASSMGTAPETQYF
TRBJ1-4 | 17 | TRBV7-9 | few | CASSSPFRQGSPEKLFF
TRBJ2-1 | 17 | TRBV7-3 | . | CASSLSRLAALYNEQFF
TRBJ2-1 | 14 | TRBV7-3 | . | CASSLGTGTNEQFF
TRBJ2-3 | 18 | TRBV7-2 | few | CASSLGSLAGGRADTQYF
TRBJ2-3 | 11 | TRBV29-1 | . | CSVETTDTQYF
TRBJ2-3 | 18 | TRBV18 | . | CASSPRLGLAGSTDTQYF
TRBJ2-7 | 16 | TRBV7-6 | . | CASSLVSGRVASEQYF
TRBJ2-3 | 15 | TRBV6-1 | . | CASIPGQGATDTQYF
TRBJ2-2 | 15 | TRBV19 | few | CASRVDRLPTGELFF
TRBJ2-5 | 13 | TRBV2 | . | CASRSGYQETQYF
TRBJ1-2 | 13 | TRBV6-5 | . | CASSYDQNYGYTF
TRBJ1-2 | 13 | TRBV7-2 | . | CASSSTRFYGYTF
TRBJ1-2 | 15 | TRBV5-7 | . | CASIPASSPNYGYTF
TRBJ2-5 | 17 | TRBV4-1 | . | CASSQYASGGAWETQYF
TRBJ1-4 | 14 | TRBV6-1 | . | CASTSSGITEKLFF
TRBJ2-1 | 14 | TRBV7-3 | . | CASSLGVAGAEQFF
TRBJ1-5 | 13 | TRBV4-2 | . | CASSQDRGQPQHF
TRBJ2-7 | 15 | TRBV7-9 | . | CASSLGLAGVIEQYF
TRBJ2-1 | 16 | TRBV6-6 | . | CASSYPGLAGRDEQFF
TRBJ1-4 | 15 | TRBV18 | few | CASSTWTATNEKLFF
TRBJ2-3 | 14 | TRBV5-4 | . | CASSNSGGADTQYF
TRBJ1-6 | 20 | TRBV21-1 | few | CASSKESGTGGGSYNSPLHF
TRBJ2-2 | 13 | TRBV6-5 | . | CASSPLATGELFF
TRBJ2-1 | 15 | TRBV5-5 | . | CASSLGGGVQYEQFF
TRBJ2-5 | 13 | TRBV5-8 | few | CASSFSGIRTQYF
TRBJ2-3 | 13 | TRBV19 | . | CASSIAPLGTQYF